The following is a T cell receptor beta chain sequence with its context. Germline V gene sequence: CDR1 SGHTA, CDR2 FQGNSA. This CDR3 region has 17 residues. V was trimmed by 1 base and J by 0 bases, leaving 13 bases between them. This entry is derived from a study of blood T cell repertoires in COVID-19. Across the whole study: The United States, Italy and Spain provided the acute and convalescent COVID-19 samples. T cells, B-cell-depleted T cells, or PBMCs supplied cDNA or gDNA.

In the original workflow: Quantification of nucleated cells was approximated via reference gene primer amplification. Assay: immunoSEQ multiplex PCR; the TCRdb copy retains only in-frame clones and omits some. From that table come the V and J calls and clone size; the DNA was used to work out D and trimming. The table shows around 200,000 clones, with around 86% occurring only once. The sample comprised peripheral blood. The origin of this receptor is a man in his forties with active or convalescent COVID-19. The V call is TRBV7-2, the J call TRBJ1-3; D remains ambiguous. The CDR3 here is CASSLGAGTHSGNTIYF. The CDR3 nucleotides are TGTGCCAGCAGCTTAGGGGCAGGTACCCACTCTGGAAACACCATATATTTT.